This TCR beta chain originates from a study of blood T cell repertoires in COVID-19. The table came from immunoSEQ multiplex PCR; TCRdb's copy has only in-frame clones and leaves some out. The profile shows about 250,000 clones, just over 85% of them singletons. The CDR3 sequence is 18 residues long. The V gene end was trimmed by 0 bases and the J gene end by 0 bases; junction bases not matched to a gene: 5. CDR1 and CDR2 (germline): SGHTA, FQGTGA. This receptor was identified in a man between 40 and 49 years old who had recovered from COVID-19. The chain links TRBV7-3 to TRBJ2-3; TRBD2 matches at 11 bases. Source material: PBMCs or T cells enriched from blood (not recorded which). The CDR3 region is CASSLTGGTSGSTDTQYF. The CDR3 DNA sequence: TGTGCCAGCAGCTTAACGGGGGGGACTAGCGGAAGCACAGATACGCAGTATTTT.